The 19 T cell receptor beta chains reported below all come from one sample, sequenced in a study of T cells in Graves' hyperthyroidism and ophthalmopathy (dated by TCRdb to the late 2010s). The method was multiplex PCR. The listed sequencing device is Illumina HiSeq 2000. The TCR beta CDR3 regions were amplified from the RNA transcripts. For the first round of RT-PCR on the TCR CDR3, the HTBI primer set was used together with the Qiagen OneStep RT-PCR kit. Clones were called with MiXCR by TCRdb after fastp trimmed the public reads at Q25, and only in-frame beta chains were retained. Records with the same CDR3 protein are collapsed into one entry carrying the most frequent genes and DNA. The sample table contains 250,000 to 300,000 distinct CDR3 sequences; only one count was recorded for roughly 15% of them. In total, the top ten clones hold roughly 15% of the sample. The sample comprised blood. These receptors were taken from a woman in her 40s with Graves' hyperthyroidism that later progressed to Graves' ophthalmopathy.

This clonotype appeared many times. V and J are TRBV20-1 and TRBJ2-7; D perhaps matches TRBD1 (5 bases). The germline V gene has CDR1 DFQATT and CDR2 SNEGSKA (reference sequence). The CDR3 spans 14 residues. Trimming removed 0 bases at V and 5 bases at J, with 14 bases between. In DNA form, the CDR3 reads TGCAGTGCTAGAGAAACAGGTCCTATGCACGAGCAGTACTTC. This sequence encodes CSARETGPMHEQYF.

Many counts were recorded for this clonotype. V and J are TRBV13 and TRBJ2-1; 7 nucleotides agree with TRBD1. This CDR3 has 15 amino acids. Germline V CDR1 and CDR2: PRHDT, FYEKMQ (reference sequence). V gave up 6 bases and J gave up 8 bases; unmatched junction bases: 13. The CDR3 protein is CASRQEQGLFDEQFF. Here the CDR3 DNA reads TGTGCCAGCAGACAGGAACAGGGGTTATTTGATGAGCAGTTCTTC.

As for this clonotype: The junction differs from germline at one of its ends, possibly a read error. The rearrangement links TRBV10-1 to TRBJ2-5; possibly TRBD1 for D (5 bases). Germline V CDR1 and CDR2: WNHNN, SYGVQD (reference sequence). The CDR3 is made up of 13 amino acids. The CDR3 nucleotides read TGCGACAGCAGTGAGGCTGGGGCAGAGACCCAGTACTTC. It translates to CDSSEAGAETQYF.

This clonotype was counted many times. The V gene is TRBV3-1, the J gene TRBJ2-7, with 8 bases lining up with TRBD1. Looked up from germline, CDR1 is LGHDT and CDR2 is YNNKEL (reference sequence). After removal of 1 base from V and 2 bases from J, the junction contained 10 bases not matched to a gene. The CDR3 runs 17 residues. The CDR3 DNA follows: TGTGCCAGCAGCCAAGGCCCCTCCGGGACAGGCCCCTACGAGCAGTACTTC. Its translation: CASSQGPSGTGPYEQYF.

This clonotype occurred many times. The V call is TRBV6-1, the J call TRBJ2-4; a weak D match, TRBD2 (5 bases). Germline values: CDR1 MNHNS, CDR2 SASEGT. The CDR3 sequence is 15 residues long. V dropped 8 bases and J dropped 0 bases, with 14 bases sitting between them. This chain's CDR3 is CASGSGVLAKNIQYF. In DNA form, the CDR3 reads TGTGCCAGCGGAAGCGGAGTTTTAGCCAAAAACATTCAGTACTTC.

This clonotype came up many times. This chain uses TRBV19 with TRBJ2-1; D may be TRBD2 (5 bases). The length of the CDR3 is 16 residues. In germline, CDR1 is LNHDA, CDR2 SQIVND (reference sequence). V was trimmed by 2 bases and J by 1 base, leaving 12 bases between them. CDR3 nucleotides: TGTGCCAGTAGTATACGGGGAAAAGGGTCCTACAATGAGCAGTTCTTC. Protein product: CASSIRGKGSYNEQFF.

A few counts support this clonotype. The chain combines TRBV18 with TRBJ1-6; 9 nucleotides agree with TRBD1. The junction had 4 bases not matched to a gene; V was cut back by 5 bases and J by 5 bases. Germline CDR1 and CDR2: KGHSH and LQKENI. This CDR3 is built from 15 residues. This CDR3 is CASSKQGANNSPLHF. The CDR3 nucleotides are TGTGCCAGCTCAAAACAGGGGGCTAATAATTCACCCCTCCACTTT.

This clonotype appeared many times. The V gene is TRBV2, the J gene TRBJ2-1, with 7 bases matching TRBD2. From germline, CDR1 is SNHLY and CDR2 FYNNEI. The V and J ends lost 5 bases and 6 bases, in that order; junction bases with no gene match: 10. The CDR3 is 15 amino acids. In DNA, the CDR3 is TGTGCCAGCAGTCGGGATAGCGGGCGGCGCAATGAGCAGTTCTTC. As protein: CASSRDSGRRNEQFF.

The sample holds many counts of this clonotype. J is TRBJ1-2 and V is TRBV20-1, with a weak D call TRBD1 (6 bases). V shed 3 bases and J shed 4 bases, with 12 bases lying between them. The CDR3 has 13 residues. CDR1 and CDR2 from the germline V gene are DFQATT and SNEGSKA (reference sequence). The CDR3 coding sequence is TGCAGTGCTAGTTACAGGGATCGCTATGGCTACACCTTC. Encoded protein: CSASYRDRYGYTF.

This clonotype has at least ten counts. This chain links TRBV11-3 with TRBJ2-1; D gene unclear. CDR1 SGHNT and CDR2 YENEEA come from the germline V gene. This CDR3 comprises 13 residues. V lost 1 base to trimming and J lost 7 bases, with 8 bases between them. The CDR3 reads CASSLVFANEQFF. CDR3 coding DNA: TGTGCCAGCAGCTTAGTGTTCGCTAATGAGCAGTTCTTC.

This clonotype has just a few counts. The chain links TRBV20-1 to TRBJ2-7; D possibly uses TRBD1 or TRBD2 (5 bases each). V dropped 5 bases and J dropped 1 base, with 15 bases sitting between them. The length of the CDR3 is 14 residues. Germline loops: CDR1 DFQATT, CDR2 SNEGSKA (reference sequence). The CDR3 bases are TGCAGTGCTCATATTCGGGACGATTCCTACGAGCAGTACTTC. It is translated as CSAHIRDDSYEQYF.

Comment on this clonotype: A read error may explain this, as a much larger clone is one base away. This chain connects TRBV19 to TRBJ2-1, with 7 bases aligning to TRBD2. In germline, CDR1 is LNHDA, CDR2 SQIVND (reference sequence). This CDR3 is 15 amino acids long. CDR3 in DNA: TGTGCCAGTAGTAAGCTAGCGGCTCTCTACAATGAGCGGTTCTTC. Amino acid sequence: CASSKLAALYNERFF.

This clonotype was recorded many times. The CDR3 DNA sequence: TGTGCCAGCAGAGCCGTGGGCGGCACGAACACCGGGGAGCTGTTTTTT. It specifies CASRAVGGTNTGELFF. The chain combines TRBV6-1 with TRBJ2-2; D is unclear. Trimming pared 6 bases from V and 0 bases from J, leaving 14 bases between. This CDR3 comprises 16 residues. The germline V gene encodes CDR1 MNHNS and CDR2 SASEGT.

This clonotype has a handful of counts. V usage is TRBV11-2 and J usage is TRBJ1-5; TRBD1 aligns across 9 bases. Germline V gene sequence: CDR1 SGHAT, CDR2 FQNNGV. V shed 5 bases, J shed 4 bases, and the junction held 6 bases outside the gene matches. The length of the CDR3 is 15 residues. CDR3: CASSQGQGLNQPQHF. The CDR3 coding sequence is TGTGCCAGCAGCCAGGGACAGGGTCTAAATCAGCCCCAGCATTTT.

This clonotype was observed at least ten times. This rearrangement joins TRBV25-1 to TRBJ1-1; the D gene is possibly TRBD1 (5 bases). The CDR3 consists of 12 residues. Deletions cut 8 bases from V and 8 bases from J, with 15 bases between. Germline V gives CDR1 MGHDK, CDR2 SYGVNS. Here the CDR3 reads CASGRGELEAFF. Here the CDR3 DNA reads TGTGCCAGCGGCCGAGGGGAACTCGAAGCTTTCTTT.

This clonotype was detected ten times or more. This sequence joins TRBV30 and TRBJ2-1; no clear D. Looked up from germline, CDR1 is GTSNPN and CDR2 is SVGIG (reference sequence). V dropped 3 bases and J dropped 2 bases, with 14 bases sitting between them. This CDR3 comprises 15 residues. For the CDR3, the DNA is TGTGCCTGGAGGACAAGCGCCGTGACCTACAATGAGCAGTTCTTC. Protein sequence: CAWRTSAVTYNEQFF.

The chain links TRBV4-1 to TRBJ2-1; no firm D call. Germline V gene sequence: CDR1 MGHRA, CDR2 YSYEKL. The CDR3 runs to 17 residues. The V and J ends lost 1 base and 0 bases respectively, with 13 bases between them. Here the CDR3 reads CASSQGRFRSSYNEQFF. The CDR3 DNA reads as TGCGCCAGCAGCCAAGGCAGGTTCCGCAGCTCCTACAATGAGCAGTTCTTC.

This clonotype has more than one count but fewer than ten. The V gene is TRBV9, the J gene TRBJ2-1; 15 bases are shared with TRBD2. This CDR3 is built from 19 residues. Germline loops: CDR1 SGDLS, CDR2 YYNGEE. The junction had 10 bases not matched to a gene; V was cut back by 3 bases and J by 3 bases. CDR3: CASSAFGLAGGPSYNEQFF. CDR3 nucleotides: TGTGCCAGCAGCGCCTTCGGACTAGCGGGAGGGCCTAGCTACAATGAGCAGTTCTTC.

This clonotype was counted at least ten times. The chain has TRBV5-1 and TRBJ2-1, with 8 bases lining up with TRBD1. V shed 4 bases and J 0 bases; nucleotides not matched to a gene: 9. CDR1 is SGHRS and CDR2 is YFSETQ in the germline V gene. This CDR3 contains 17 residues. CDR3 DNA sequence: TGCGCCAGCAGCCTCCATCGACAGGGGAGCTCCTACAATGAGCAGTTCTTC. It encodes CASSLHRQGSSYNEQFF.